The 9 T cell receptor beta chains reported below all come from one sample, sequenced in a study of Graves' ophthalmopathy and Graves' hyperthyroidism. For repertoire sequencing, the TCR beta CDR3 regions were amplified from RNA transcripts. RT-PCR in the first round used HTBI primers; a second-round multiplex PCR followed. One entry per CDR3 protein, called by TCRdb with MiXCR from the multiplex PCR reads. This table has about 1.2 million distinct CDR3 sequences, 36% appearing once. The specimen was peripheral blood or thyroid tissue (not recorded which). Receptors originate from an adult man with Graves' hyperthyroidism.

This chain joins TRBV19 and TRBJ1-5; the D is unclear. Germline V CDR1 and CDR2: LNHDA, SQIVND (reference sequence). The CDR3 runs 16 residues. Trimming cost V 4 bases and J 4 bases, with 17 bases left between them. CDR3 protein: CASSSGEGFGNQPQHF. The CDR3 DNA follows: TGTGCCAGTAGTAGCGGGGAGGGTTTTGGGAATCAGCCCCAGCATTTT.

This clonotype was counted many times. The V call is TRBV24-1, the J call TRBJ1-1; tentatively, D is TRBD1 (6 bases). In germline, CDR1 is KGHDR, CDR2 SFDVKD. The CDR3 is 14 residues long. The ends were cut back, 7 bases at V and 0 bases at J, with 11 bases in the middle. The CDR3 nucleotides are TGTGCCACCAGGACCGGACAGATGAACACTGAAGCTTTCTTT. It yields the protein CATRTGQMNTEAFF.

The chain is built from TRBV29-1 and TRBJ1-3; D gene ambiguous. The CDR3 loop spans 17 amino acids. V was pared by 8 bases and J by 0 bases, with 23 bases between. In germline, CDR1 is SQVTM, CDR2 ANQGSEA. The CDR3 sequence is CSNVEDRGTSSGNTIYF. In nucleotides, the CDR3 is TGCAGCAACGTTGAAGATCGGGGAACGAGCTCTGGAAACACCATATATTTT.

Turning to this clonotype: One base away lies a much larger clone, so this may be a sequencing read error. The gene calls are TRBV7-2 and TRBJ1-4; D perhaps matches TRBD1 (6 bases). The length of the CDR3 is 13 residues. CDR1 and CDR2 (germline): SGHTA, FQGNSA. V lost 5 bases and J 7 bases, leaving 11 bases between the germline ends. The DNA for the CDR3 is TGTGCCAGCAGCAGGGGGAATAGTGAAAAACTGTTTTTT. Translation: CASSRGNSEKLFF.

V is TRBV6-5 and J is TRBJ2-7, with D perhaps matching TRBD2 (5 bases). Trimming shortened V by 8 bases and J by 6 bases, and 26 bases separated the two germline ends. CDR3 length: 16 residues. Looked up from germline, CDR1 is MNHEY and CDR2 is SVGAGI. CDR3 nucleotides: TGTGCCAGCGCGTCACGGATCCAGAGGGCAGGCCCCGAGCAGTACTTC. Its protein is CASASRIQRAGPEQYF.

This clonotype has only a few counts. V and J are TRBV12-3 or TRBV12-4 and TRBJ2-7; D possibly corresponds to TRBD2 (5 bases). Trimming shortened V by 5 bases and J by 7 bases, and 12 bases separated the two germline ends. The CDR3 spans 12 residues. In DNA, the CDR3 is TGTGCCAGCAGTCGACTACTGAGTGAGCAGTACTTC. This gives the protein CASSRLLSEQYF.

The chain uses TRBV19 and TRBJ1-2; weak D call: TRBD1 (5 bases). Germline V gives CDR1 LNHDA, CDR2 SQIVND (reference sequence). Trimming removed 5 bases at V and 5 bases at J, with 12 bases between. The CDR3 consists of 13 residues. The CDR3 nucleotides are TGTGCCAGTAGTCAAGCTGGGGCATATGGCTACACCTTC. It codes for CASSQAGAYGYTF.

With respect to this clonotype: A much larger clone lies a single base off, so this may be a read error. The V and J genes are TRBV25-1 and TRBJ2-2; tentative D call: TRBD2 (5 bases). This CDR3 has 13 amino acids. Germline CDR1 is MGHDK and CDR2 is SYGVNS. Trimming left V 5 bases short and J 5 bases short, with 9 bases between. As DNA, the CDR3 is TGTGCCAGCAGTTACCCGGGGACCGGGGAGCTGTTTTTT. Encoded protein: CASSYPGTGELFF.

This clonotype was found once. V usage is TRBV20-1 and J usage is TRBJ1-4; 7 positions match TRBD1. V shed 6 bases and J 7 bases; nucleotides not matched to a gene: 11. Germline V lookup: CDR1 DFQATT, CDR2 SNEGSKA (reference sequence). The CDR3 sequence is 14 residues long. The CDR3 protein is CSAPLQGGREKLFF. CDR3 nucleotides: TGCAGTGCCCCGCTCCAGGGGGGTCGTGAAAAACTGTTTTTT.